This record concerns one T cell receptor beta chain sequence. Its antigen is not identified. This sample is part of a study of T cells in Graves' hyperthyroidism and ophthalmopathy. The wider study: Peripheral blood was collected at initial diagnosis, before any treatment.

Study-level points and caveats: Ophthalmopathy was predicted by the model a median of about six months ahead of onset. Most clonotypes expanded in thyroid above 0.001 were likewise present in blood.

CDR1 is ENHRY and CDR2 is SYGVKD in the germline V gene. With V trimmed by 6 bases and J by 5 bases, 7 bases remained unmatched. The CDR3 has 13 amino acids. It was RNA transcripts that yielded the amplified TCR beta CDR3 regions. An initial round of RT-PCR targeting the TCR CDR3 relied on the HTBI primer set. TCRdb itself ran the multiplex PCR reads through MiXCR, one entry per CDR3 protein. The sample contains a few hundred thousand distinct CDR3 sequences, about 15% of which appear only once. Cells are PBMCs isolated from roughly 9.3 ml of fresh blood. This chain links TRBV10-3 with TRBJ2-7; 7 bases fit TRBD2. The sequencing input was blood. The TCR sequence derives from a woman between 18 and 29 years old with Graves' ophthalmopathy. DNA for the CDR3: TGTGCCATCAGCGGGCTAGCGGAGAACGAGCAGTACTTC. It encodes CAISGLAENEQYF.